The following is a T cell receptor (beta chain) sequence with its context. Its antigen has not been determined. Base qualities are missing; no much larger clone stands one base away. CDR1 GTSNPN and CDR2 SVGIG were looked up in the germline V gene (reference sequence). V is pruned by 5 bases and J by 3 bases, leaving 6 bases of the junction without a gene match. The CDR3 numbers 13 residues from cysteine through phenylalanine. The only DNA kept is the CDR3, 39 bases in frame from the first base. Whole blood was collected in K2EDTA tubes by collaborating institutions according to the institutions' own protocols. For TCRbeta analysis, collaborators shipped samples in one of three forms: frozen whole blood, isolated PBMCs, or DNA extracted from either of those sample types. TCRbeta CDR3 regions were amplified from genomic DNA by means of the immunoSEQ Assay, a bias-controlled multiplex PCR. The study's own analysis went as follows. The number of nucleated cells in each sample was estimated by amplification of reference gene primers within the assay. To quantify the absolute abundance of each unique TCRbeta CDR3 rearrangement, sequence reads were collapsed and filtered. For each sample, productive Simpson clonality was calculated as the square root of Simpson's diversity index over productive rearrangements. The source is immuneACCESS, and TCRdb retained only in-frame sequences with V and J called. Part of the clones is not carried over; for the studies checked, unresolved V genes explain less than half of this, and the remainder is unexplained. The V and J calls and clone size were taken over from that table, and D and trimming were inferred from the DNA. The sample profile shows about 290,000 clones; around four fifths of them were found once. The ten largest clones add up to over 3.5% of the sample.

This specimen belongs to a study of blood T cell repertoires in COVID-19 (TCRdb year 2020). Broadly, across the study: Samples from collaborators originated in the United States, Italy and Spain and spanned both the acute and convalescent phases of COVID-19. The material from the prospective study consisted of cDNA or gDNA derived from T cells, B-cell-depleted T cells, or PBMCs. The repertoires were made available in a free public database intended to serve as a resource for research on the immune response to SARS-CoV-2. Nearly every sample came with metadata listing a de-identified subject ID, COVID-19 status, age in years and sex. Subjects who had been exposed to COVID-19, were actively infected with it, or had recovered from it provided the deeply sampled blood TCRbeta repertoires that made up the dataset. HLA class I and class II types, where available, came from metadata supplied by the sample provider rather than from assay-based typing. The samples were drawn from two sources: the first 160 participants of the ongoing ImmuneRACE study, and fewer than 1,500 subjects contributed by 6 global collaborators.

Findings and caveats that apply to the study as a whole: Clinical and demographic metadata were provided uncurated, with the amount varying by source and participant.

The V and J segments used are TRBV30 and TRBJ2-7; the junction holds 8 bases that match TRBD1. The sequence was obtained from a woman in her forties or fifties with active or convalescent COVID-19. The sample taken for sequencing was peripheral blood. The nucleotide sequence is TGTGCCTGGGACCTTACAGGGGGCTACGAGCAGTACTTC. Translated, this is CAWDLTGGYEQYF. The variable domain in full, with residues beyond the CDR3 obtained from the reference TRBV30 and TRBJ2-7 genes, is SQTIHQWPATLVQPVGSPLSLECTVEGTSNPNLYWYRQAAGRGLQLLFYSVGIGQISSEVPQNLSASRPQDRQFILSSKKLLLSDSGFYLCAWDLTGGYEQYFGPGTRLTVT.